The clone carrying this T cell receptor (beta chain) turned up a few times. The time point here: newly diagnosed GD, antithyroid drugs for less than 3 months. Preparation of the TCR library used RNA extracted from PBMCs. The data originate from a study of regulatory T cells in long-lasting Graves disease. The junction had 13 bases not matched to a gene; V was cut back by 10 bases and J by 6 bases. Germline V lookup: CDR1 MDHEN, CDR2 SYDVKM. There are 14 residues in the CDR3. Building the TCR beta libraries relied on iRepertoire HTBI primers, and CDR3 regions underwent Arm-PCR. TCRdb recomputed calls from the multiplex PCR reads with MiXCR, one row per CDR3 protein. The sample has a few hundred thousand distinct CDR3 sequences, roughly 13% seen once; the top ten hold about 9.1%. The data were also submitted as part of a second study, on T cells in Graves' hyperthyroidism and ophthalmopathy. That report notes: The primer set for the first-round RT-PCR of the TCR CDR3 was HTBI. Stable hyperthyroidism and ophthalmopathy were separated using 13 V-J signatures.

The chain is built from TRBV28 and TRBJ2-7; 9 bases are shared with TRBD2. The clonotype originates from a man aged 25-40 years with Graves disease. The sample was peripheral blood mononuclear cells (PBMCs), taken at new diagnosis, from a patient treated with antithyroid drugs. CDR3 amino acids: CAMGSSGSKGEQYF. CDR3 in DNA: TGTGCCATGGGTAGTAGCGGGAGTAAGGGCGAGCAGTACTTC.